The clone carrying this T cell receptor beta chain was detected once. What it binds is not known. The data are from a study of T cell responses to AZD1222 COVID-19 vaccine. Germline V gene sequence: CDR1 SNHLY, CDR2 FYNNEI. V lost 3 bases and J lost 2, with 11 bases in between. CDR3 size: 14 residues. Measured with immunoSEQ multiplex PCR; TCRdb has only the in-frame clones, and not every one. The table records more than 95,000 clones, around 88% of them present only once. Overall study results and limits: Recipients of two AZD1222 doses showed rising Spike-specific TCR breadth and depth.

The chain has TRBV2 and TRBJ2-7; D could derive from TRBD1 or TRBD2 (5 bases each). This sequence originates from an adult who received the AZD1222 COVID-19 vaccine. Source: peripheral blood, taken 28 days after the second AZD1222 dose. Here the CDR3 DNA reads TGTGCCAGCAGTGAGGGTAGGGGAGCCTACGAGCAGTACTTC. Its translation: CASSEGRGAYEQYF.